This entry features one T cell receptor (beta chain) sequence. The data derive from a study of control samples from healthy donors and cancer patients. Germline V gives CDR1 SEHNR, CDR2 FQNEAQ (reference sequence). There are 14 residues in the CDR3. V shed 5 bases and J shed 0 bases, with 10 bases lying between them. This table comes from immunoSEQ multiplex PCR, and its TCRdb copy is limited to in-frame clones, with some not included. This sample has some 20,000 clones, with around 85% found just once. The material sequenced was PBMCs. V and J are TRBV7-9 and TRBJ1-1; no definite D call. The TCR sequence derives from a man in his sixties with head and neck cancer. In DNA, the CDR3 is TGTGCCAGCAGCATTTCGGAGATGAACACTGAAGCTTTCTTT. Protein: CASSISEMNTEAFF.